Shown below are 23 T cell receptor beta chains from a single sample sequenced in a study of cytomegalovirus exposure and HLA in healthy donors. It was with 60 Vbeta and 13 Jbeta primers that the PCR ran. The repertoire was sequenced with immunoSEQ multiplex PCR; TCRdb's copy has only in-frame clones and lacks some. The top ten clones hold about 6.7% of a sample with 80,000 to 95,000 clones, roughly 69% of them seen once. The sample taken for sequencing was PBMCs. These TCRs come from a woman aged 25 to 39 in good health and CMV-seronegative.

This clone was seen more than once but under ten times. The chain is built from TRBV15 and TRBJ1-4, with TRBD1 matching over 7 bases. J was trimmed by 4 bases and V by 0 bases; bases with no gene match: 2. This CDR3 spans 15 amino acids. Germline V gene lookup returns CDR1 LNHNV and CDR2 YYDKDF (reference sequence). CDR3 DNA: TGTGCCACCAGCAGAGATGGGGACAGTAATGAAAAACTGTTTTTT. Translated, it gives CATSRDGDSNEKLFF.

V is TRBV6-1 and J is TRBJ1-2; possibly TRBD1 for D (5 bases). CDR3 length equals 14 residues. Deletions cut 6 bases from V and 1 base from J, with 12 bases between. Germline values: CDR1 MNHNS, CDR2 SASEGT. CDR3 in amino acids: CASRRGGVNYGYTF. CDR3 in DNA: TGTGCCAGCAGGAGGGGAGGGGTTAACTATGGCTACACCTTC.

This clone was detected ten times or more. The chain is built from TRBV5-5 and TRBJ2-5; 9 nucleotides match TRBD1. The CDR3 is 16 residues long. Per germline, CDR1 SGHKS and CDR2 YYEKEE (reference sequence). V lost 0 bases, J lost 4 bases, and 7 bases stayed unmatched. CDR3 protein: CASSLVGTGIPETQYF. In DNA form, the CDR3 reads TGTGCCAGCAGCTTGGTGGGGACAGGGATCCCAGAGACCCAGTACTTC. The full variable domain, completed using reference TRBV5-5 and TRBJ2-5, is DAGVTQSPTHLIKTRGQQVTLRCSPISGHKSVSWYQQVLGQGPQFIFQYYEKEERGRGNFPDRFSARQFPNYSSELNVNALLLGDSALYLCASSLVGTGIPETQYFGPGTRLLVL.

CDR3 coding DNA: TGTGCCAGCAGCTTAGGGGAGCTCCTCAACGCGGAGGAGCAGTACTTC. It codes for CASSLGELLNAEEQYF. The V gene is TRBV7-9, the J gene TRBJ2-7, with D perhaps TRBD2 (5 bases). The CDR3 runs 16 residues. Germline values: CDR1 SEHNR, CDR2 FQNEAQ (reference sequence). V gave up 1 base and J gave up 7 bases, with 20 bases separating them. The full variable domain, with the rest looked up from reference TRBV7-9 and TRBJ2-7, is DTGVSQNPRHKITKRGQNVTFRCDPISEHNRLYWYRQTLGQGPEFLTYFQNEAQLEKSRLLSDRFSAERPKGSFSTLEIQRTEQGDSAMYLCASSLGELLNAEEQYFGPGTRLTVT.

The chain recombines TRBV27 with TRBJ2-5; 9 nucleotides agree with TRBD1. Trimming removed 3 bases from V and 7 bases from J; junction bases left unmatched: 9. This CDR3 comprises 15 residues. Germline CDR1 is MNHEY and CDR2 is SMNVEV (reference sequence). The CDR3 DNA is TGTGCCAGCAGTTTGGGTGGGACAGGGCCCAGGACCCAGTACTTC. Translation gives CASSLGGTGPRTQYF.

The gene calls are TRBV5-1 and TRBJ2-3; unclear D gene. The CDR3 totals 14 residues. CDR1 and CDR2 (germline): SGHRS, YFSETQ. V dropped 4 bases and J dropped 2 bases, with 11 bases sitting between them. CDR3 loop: CASSALAPTDTQYF. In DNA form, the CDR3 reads TGCGCCAGCAGCGCACTTGCCCCCACAGATACGCAGTATTTT.

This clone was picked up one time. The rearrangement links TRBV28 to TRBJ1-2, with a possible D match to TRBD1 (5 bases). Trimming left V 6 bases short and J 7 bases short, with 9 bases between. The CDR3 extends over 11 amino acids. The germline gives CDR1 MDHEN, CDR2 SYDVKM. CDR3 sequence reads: CASSRTGGYTF. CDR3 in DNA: TGTGCCAGCAGCCGAACAGGTGGCTACACCTTC.

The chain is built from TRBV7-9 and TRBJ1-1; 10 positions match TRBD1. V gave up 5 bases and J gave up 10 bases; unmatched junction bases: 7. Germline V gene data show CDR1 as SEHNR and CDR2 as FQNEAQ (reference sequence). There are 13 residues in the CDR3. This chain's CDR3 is CASSIDRGRRAFF. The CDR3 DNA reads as TGTGCCAGCAGCATAGACAGGGGGCGTCGAGCTTTCTTT.

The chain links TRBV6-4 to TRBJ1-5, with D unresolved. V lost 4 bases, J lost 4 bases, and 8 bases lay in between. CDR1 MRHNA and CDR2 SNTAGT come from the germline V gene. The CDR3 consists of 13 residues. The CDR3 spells CASSGGENQPQHF. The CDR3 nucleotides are TGTGCCAGCAGTGGGGGAGAGAATCAGCCCCAGCATTTT.

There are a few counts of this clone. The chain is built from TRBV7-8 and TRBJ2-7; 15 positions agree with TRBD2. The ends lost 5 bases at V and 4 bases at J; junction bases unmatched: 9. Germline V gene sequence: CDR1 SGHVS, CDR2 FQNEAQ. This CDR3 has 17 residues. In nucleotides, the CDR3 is TGTGCCAGCAGCCAGGGACTAGCGGGAGGCCTTAGTTACGAGCAGTACTTC. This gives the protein CASSQGLAGGLSYEQYF.

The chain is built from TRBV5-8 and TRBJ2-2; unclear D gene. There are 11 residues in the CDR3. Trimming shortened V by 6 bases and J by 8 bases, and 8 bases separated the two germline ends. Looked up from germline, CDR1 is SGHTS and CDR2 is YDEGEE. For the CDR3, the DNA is TGTGCCAGCACCCCGGTGGGGGAGCTGTTTTTT. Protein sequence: CASTPVGELFF.

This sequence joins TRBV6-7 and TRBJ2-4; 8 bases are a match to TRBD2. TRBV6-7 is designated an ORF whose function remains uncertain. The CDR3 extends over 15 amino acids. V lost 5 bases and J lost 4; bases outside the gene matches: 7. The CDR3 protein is CASSTGLAVKNIQYF. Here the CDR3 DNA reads TGTGCCAGCAGTACCGGACTAGCTGTTAAAAACATTCAGTACTTC.

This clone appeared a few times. CDR3 protein: CAIRETGSYEQYF. The CDR3, as DNA: TGTGCCATCAGGGAGACAGGGTCCTACGAGCAGTACTTC. V and J are TRBV10-3 and TRBJ2-7; 7 bases fit TRBD1. Germline loops: CDR1 ENHRY, CDR2 SYGVKD. The CDR3 covers 13 residues. V was clipped by 6 bases and J by 1 base; unmatched bases: 3.

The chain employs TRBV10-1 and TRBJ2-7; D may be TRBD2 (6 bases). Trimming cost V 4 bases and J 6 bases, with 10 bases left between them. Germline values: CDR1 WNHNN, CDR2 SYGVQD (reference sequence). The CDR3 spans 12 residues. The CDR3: CASSGPGGEQYF. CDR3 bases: TGCGCCAGCAGTGGGCCCGGGGGCGAGCAGTACTTC.

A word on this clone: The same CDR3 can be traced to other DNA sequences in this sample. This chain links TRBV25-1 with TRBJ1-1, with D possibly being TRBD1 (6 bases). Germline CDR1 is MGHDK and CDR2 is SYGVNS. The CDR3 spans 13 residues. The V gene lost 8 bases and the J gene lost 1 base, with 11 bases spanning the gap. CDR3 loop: CASSRGGNTEAFF. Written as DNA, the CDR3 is TGTGCCAGCTCTCGAGGGGGGAACACTGAAGCTTTCTTT.

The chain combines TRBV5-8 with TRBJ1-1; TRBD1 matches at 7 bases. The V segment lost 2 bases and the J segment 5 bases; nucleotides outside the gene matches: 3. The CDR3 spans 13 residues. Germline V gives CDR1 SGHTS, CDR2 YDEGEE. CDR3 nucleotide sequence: TGTGCCAGCAGCTTAGGGGGCTTGACTGAAGCTTTCTTT. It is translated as CASSLGGLTEAFF.

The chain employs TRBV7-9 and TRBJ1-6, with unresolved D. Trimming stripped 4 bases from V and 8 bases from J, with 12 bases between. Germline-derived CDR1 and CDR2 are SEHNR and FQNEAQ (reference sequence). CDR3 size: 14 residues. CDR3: CASSSGGLDSPLHF. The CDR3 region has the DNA TGTGCCAGCAGCTCGGGAGGTTTGGATTCACCCCTCCACTTT.

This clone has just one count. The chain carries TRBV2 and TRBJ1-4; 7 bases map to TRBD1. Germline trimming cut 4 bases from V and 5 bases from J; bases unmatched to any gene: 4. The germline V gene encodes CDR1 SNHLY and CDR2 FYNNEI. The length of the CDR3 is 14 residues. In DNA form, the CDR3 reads TGTGCCAGCAGTGCCCAGACAGGGAATGAAAAACTGTTTTTT. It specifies CASSAQTGNEKLFF. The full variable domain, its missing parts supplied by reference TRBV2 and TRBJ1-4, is EPEVTQTPSHQVTQMGQEVILRCVPISNHLYFYWYRQILGQKVEFLVSFYNNEISEKSEIFDDQFSVERPDGSNFTLKIRSTKLEDSAMYFCASSAQTGNEKLFFGSGTQLSVL.

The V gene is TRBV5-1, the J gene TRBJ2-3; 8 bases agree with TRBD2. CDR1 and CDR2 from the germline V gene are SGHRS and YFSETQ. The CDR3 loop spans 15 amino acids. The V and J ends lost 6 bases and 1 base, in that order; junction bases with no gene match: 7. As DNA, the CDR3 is TGCGCCAGCACGCTAGCGGGTTACCGCACAGATACGCAGTATTTT. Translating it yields CASTLAGYRTDTQYF.

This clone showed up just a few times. The CDR3 DNA reads TGTGCCAGCAGCGTAGACGGGAGGGCCGCGGAGACCCAGTACTTC. Its protein product is CASSVDGRAAETQYF. V and J are TRBV9 and TRBJ2-5; TRBD2 agrees at 8 bases. Looked up from germline, CDR1 is SGDLS and CDR2 is YYNGEE. Trimming at V came to 0 bases and at J to 5 bases, leaving 6 bases not matched to a gene. The CDR3 has 15 residues.

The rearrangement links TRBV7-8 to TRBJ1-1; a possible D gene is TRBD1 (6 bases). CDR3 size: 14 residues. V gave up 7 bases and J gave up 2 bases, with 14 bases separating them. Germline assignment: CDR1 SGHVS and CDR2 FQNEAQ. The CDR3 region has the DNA TGTGCCAGCACCATACAGGGCGTAAACACTGAAGCTTTCTTT. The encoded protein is CASTIQGVNTEAFF.

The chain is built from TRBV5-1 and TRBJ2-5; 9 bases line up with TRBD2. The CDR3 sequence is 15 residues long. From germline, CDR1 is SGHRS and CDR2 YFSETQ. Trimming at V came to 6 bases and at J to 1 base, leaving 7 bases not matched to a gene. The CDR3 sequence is CASKWGAGGQETQYF. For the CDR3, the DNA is TGCGCCAGCAAATGGGGAGCGGGAGGCCAAGAGACCCAGTACTTC.

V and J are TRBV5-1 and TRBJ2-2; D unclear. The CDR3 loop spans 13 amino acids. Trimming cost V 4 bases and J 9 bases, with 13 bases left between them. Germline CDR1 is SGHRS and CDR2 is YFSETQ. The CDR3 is CASSPSWSRELFF. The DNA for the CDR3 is TGCGCCAGCAGCCCCTCGTGGAGCCGGGAGCTGTTTTTT. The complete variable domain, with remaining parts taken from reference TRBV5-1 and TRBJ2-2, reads KAGVTQTPRYLIKTRGQQVTLSCSPISGHRSVSWYQQTPGQGLQFLFEYFSETQRNKGNFPGRFSGRQFSNSRSEMNVSTLELGDSALYLCASSPSWSRELFFGEGSRLTVL.